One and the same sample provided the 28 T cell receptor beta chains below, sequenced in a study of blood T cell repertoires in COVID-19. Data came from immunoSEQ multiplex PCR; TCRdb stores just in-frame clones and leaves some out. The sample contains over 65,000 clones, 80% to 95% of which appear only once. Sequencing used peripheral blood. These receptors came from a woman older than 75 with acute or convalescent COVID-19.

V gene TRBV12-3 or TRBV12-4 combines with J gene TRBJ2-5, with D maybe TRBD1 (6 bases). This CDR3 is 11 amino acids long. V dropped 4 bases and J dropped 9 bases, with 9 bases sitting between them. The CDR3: CASSSEGAQYF. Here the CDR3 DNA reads TGTGCCAGCAGTTCTGAGGGGGCCCAGTACTTC.

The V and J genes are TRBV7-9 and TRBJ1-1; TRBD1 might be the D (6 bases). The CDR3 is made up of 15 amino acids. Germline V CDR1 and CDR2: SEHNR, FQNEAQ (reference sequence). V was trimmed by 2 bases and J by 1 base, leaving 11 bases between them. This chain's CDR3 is CASSLSVGGNTEAFF. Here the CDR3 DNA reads TGTGCCAGCAGCTTATCCGTAGGGGGGAACACTGAAGCTTTCTTT.

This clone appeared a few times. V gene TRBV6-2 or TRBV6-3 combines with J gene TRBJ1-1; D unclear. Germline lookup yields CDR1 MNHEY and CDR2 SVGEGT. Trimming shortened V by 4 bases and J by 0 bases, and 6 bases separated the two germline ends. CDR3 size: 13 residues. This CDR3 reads CASSLTLNTEAFF. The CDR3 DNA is TGTGCCAGCAGTTTAACACTGAACACTGAAGCTTTCTTT.

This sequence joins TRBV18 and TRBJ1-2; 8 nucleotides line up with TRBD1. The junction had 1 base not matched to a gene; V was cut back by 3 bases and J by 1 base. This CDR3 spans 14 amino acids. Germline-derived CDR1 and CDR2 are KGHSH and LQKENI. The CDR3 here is CASSPTGVNYGYTF. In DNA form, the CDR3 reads TGTGCCAGCTCACCGACAGGGGTTAACTATGGCTACACCTTC. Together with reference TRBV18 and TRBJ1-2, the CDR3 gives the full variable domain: NAGVMQNPRHLVRRRGQEARLRCSPMKGHSHVYWYRQLPEEGLKFMVYLQKENIIDESGMPKERFSAEFPKEGPSILRIQQVVRGDSAAYFCASSPTGVNYGYTFGSGTRLTVV.

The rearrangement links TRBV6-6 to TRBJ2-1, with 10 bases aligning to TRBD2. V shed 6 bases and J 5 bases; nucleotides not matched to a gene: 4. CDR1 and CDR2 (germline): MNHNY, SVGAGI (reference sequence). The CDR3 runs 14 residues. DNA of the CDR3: TGTGCCAGCAGGGTCCTAGCGGGAGACAATGAGCAGTTCTTC. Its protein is CASRVLAGDNEQFF.

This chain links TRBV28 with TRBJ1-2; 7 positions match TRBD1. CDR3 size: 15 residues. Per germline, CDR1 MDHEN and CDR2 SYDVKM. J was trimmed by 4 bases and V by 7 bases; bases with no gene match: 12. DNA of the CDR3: TGTGCCAGCACCGCGGACAGGATTGGGAGCTATGGCTACACCTTC. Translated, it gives CASTADRIGSYGYTF.

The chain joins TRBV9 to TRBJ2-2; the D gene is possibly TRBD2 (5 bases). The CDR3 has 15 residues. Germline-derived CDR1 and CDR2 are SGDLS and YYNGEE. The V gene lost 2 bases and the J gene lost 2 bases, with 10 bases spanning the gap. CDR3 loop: CASSVGADNTGELFF. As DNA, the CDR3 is TGTGCCAGCAGCGTGGGAGCGGACAACACCGGGGAGCTGTTTTTT.

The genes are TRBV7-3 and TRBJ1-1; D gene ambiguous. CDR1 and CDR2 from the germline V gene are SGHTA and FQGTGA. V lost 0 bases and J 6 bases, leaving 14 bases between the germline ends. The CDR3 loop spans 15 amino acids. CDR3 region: CASSLTDGIGAEAFF. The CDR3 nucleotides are TGTGCCAGCAGCTTAACAGACGGGATCGGGGCTGAAGCTTTCTTT.

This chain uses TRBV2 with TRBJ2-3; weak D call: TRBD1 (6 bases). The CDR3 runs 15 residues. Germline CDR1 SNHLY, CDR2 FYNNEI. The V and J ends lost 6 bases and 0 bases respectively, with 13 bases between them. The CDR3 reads CASRPDRYSTDTQYF. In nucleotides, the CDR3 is TGTGCCAGCAGACCTGACAGGTACAGCACAGATACGCAGTATTTT.

DNA for the CDR3: TGTGCCAGCAGCCCTGGTCCGGGAGGGAGGGAGACCCAGTACTTC. It yields the protein CASSPGPGGRETQYF. The V call is TRBV27, the J call TRBJ2-5; 8 nucleotides match TRBD2. The V gene's germline CDR1 is MNHEY and CDR2 SMNVEV (reference sequence). Unmatched junction bases numbered 11, after V lost 6 bases and J lost 5 bases. This CDR3 region has 15 residues.

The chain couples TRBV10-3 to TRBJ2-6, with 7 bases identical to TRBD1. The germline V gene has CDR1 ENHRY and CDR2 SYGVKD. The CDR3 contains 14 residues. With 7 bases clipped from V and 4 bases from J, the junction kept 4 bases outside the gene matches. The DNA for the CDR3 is TGTGCCATCACCACAGGGGCCGGGGCCAACGTCCTGACTTTC. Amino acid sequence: CAITTGAGANVLTF.

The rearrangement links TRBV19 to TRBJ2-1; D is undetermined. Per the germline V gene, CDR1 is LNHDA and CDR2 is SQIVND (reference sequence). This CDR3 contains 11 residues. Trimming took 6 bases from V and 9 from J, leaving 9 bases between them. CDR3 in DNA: TGTGCCAGTAGCAACACGGGTGAGCAGTTCTTC. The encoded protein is CASSNTGEQFF.

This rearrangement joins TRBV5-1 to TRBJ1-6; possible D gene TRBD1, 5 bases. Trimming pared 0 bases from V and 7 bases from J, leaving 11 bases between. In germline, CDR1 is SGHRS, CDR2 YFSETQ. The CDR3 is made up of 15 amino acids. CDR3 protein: CASSLAGVGNSPLHF. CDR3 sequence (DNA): TGCGCCAGCAGCTTGGCGGGGGTAGGGAATTCACCCCTCCACTTT.

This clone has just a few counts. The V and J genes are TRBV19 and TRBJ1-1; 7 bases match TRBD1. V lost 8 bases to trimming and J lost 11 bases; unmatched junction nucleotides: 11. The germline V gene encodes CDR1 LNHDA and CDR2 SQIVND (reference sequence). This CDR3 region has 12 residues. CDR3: CASGEQGRKAFF. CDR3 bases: TGTGCCAGTGGAGAACAGGGGCGTAAGGCTTTCTTT.

The CDR3 DNA sequence: TGCGCCAGCAGCCAGGTTCAGGCTATGCGCGAAGCTTTCTTT. Translation: CASSQVQAMREAFF. The gene calls are TRBV4-1 and TRBJ1-1; D unclear. The CDR3 is 14 amino acids. V dropped 3 bases and J dropped 8 bases, with 16 bases sitting between them. CDR1 is MGHRA, CDR2 YSYEKL, per germline.

CDR3 nucleotides: TGCGCCAGCAGCTTGGGCGGGGAGAAAGGCTATGGCTACACCTTC. Its translation is CASSLGGEKGYGYTF. J is TRBJ1-2 and V is TRBV5-1; D gene ambiguous. The CDR3 runs to 15 residues. Germline CDR1 is SGHRS and CDR2 is YFSETQ. The V end lost 0 bases, the J end lost 4 bases, and 13 bases lay between the germline ends.

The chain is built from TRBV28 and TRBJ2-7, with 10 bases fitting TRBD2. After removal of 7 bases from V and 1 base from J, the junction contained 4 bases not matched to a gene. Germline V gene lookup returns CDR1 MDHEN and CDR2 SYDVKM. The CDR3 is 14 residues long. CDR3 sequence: CASIQAGGSYEQYF. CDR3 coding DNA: TGTGCCAGCATTCAAGCGGGAGGGTCCTACGAGCAGTACTTC.

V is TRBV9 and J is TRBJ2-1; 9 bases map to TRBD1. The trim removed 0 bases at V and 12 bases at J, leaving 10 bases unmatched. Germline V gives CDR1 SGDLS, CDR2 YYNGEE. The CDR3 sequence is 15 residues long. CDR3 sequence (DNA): TGTGCCAGCAGCGTAGTCCCGGGACAGGGTTTTGGGCAGTTCTTC. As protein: CASSVVPGQGFGQFF. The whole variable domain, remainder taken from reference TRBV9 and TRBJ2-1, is DSGVTQTPKHLITATGQRVTLRCSPRSGDLSVYWYQQSLDQGLQFLIQYYNGEERAKGNILERFSAQQFPDLHSELNLSSLELGDSALYFCASSVVPGQGFGQFFGPGTRLTVL.

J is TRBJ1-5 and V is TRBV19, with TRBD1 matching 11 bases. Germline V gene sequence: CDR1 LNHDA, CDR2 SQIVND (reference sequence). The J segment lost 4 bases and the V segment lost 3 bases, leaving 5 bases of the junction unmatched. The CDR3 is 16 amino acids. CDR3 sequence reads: CASSIRDRGFNQPQHF. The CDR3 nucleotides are TGTGCCAGTAGTATCCGGGACAGGGGGTTTAATCAGCCCCAGCATTTT.

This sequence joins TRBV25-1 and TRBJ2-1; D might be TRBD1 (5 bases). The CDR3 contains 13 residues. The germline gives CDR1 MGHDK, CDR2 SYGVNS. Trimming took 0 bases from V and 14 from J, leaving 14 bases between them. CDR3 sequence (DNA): TGTGCCAGCAGTGAATATTCCGGCAGGGTTAAGTTCTTC. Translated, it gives CASSEYSGRVKFF.

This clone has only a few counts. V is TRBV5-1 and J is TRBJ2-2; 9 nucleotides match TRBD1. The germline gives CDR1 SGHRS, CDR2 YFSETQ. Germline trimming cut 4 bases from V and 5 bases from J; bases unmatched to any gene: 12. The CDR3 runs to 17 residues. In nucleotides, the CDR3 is TGCGCCAGCAGCGCGGACAGGGGAGTGTCAGGAACCGGGGAGCTGTTTTTT. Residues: CASSADRGVSGTGELFF.

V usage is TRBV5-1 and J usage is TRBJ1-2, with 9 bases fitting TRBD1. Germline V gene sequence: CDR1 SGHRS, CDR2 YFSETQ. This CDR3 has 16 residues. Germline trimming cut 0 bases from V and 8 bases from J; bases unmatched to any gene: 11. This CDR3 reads CASSLEGDRVWGGYTF. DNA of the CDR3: TGCGCCAGCAGCTTGGAAGGGGACAGGGTATGGGGAGGCTACACCTTC.

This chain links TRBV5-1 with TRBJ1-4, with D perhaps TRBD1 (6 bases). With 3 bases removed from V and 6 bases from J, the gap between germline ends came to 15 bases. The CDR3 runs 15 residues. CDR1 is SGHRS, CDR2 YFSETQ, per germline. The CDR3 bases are TGCGCCAGCAGCTCTCTCTGGGGGCCGGATGAAAAACTGTTTTTT. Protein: CASSSLWGPDEKLFF.

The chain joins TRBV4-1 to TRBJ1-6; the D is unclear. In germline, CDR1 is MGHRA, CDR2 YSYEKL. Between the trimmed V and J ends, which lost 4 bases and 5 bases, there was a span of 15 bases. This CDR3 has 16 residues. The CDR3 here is CASSRAERADNSPLHF. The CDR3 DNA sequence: TGCGCCAGCAGCCGCGCGGAGAGGGCGGATAATTCACCCCTCCACTTT.

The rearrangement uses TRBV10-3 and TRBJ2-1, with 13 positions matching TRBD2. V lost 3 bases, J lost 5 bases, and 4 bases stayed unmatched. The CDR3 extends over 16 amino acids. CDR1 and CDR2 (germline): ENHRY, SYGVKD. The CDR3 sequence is CAISDGLAGVNNEQFF. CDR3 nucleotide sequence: TGTGCCATCAGTGACGGACTAGCGGGGGTAAACAATGAGCAGTTCTTC.

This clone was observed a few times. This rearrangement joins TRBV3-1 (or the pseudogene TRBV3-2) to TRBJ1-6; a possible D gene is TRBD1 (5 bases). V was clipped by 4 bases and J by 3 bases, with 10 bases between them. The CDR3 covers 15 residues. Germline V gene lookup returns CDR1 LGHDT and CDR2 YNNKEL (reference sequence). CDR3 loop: CASSPLDSYNSPLHF. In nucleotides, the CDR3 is TGTGCCAGCAGCCCCCTCGACAGCTATAATTCACCCCTCCACTTT.

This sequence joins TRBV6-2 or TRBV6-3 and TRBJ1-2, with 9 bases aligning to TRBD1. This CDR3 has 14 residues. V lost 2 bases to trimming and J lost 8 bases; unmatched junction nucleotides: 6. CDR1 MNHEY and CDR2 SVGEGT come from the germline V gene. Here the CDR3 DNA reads TGTGCCAGCAGTTACGGGACAGGGTCCTCCGGCTACACCTTC. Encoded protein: CASSYGTGSSGYTF.

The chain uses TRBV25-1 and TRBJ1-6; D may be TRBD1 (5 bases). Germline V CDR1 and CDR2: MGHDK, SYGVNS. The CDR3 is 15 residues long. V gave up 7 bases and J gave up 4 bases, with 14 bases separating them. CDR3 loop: CASTARRGYNSPLHF. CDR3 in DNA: TGTGCCAGCACCGCGAGGAGGGGATATAATTCACCCCTCCACTTT.